Below are 24 T cell receptor beta chains sequenced from a single sample in a study of blood T cell repertoires in COVID-19. The table came from immunoSEQ multiplex PCR; TCRdb's copy has only in-frame clones and leaves some out. The sample records approximately 340,000 clones, approximately 88% being singletons. Sequencing was performed on peripheral blood. These receptors were obtained from a man younger than 45 with COVID-19, enrolled during active disease.

The chain joins TRBV5-1 to TRBJ2-1, with TRBD1 as a possible D gene (6 bases). This CDR3 has 14 amino acids. Germline CDR1 SGHRS, CDR2 YFSETQ. Deletions cut 4 bases from V and 2 bases from J, with 10 bases between. The DNA for the CDR3 is TGCGCCAGCAGCCCGCCAGGGGCCTACAATGAGCAGTTCTTC. Its translation is CASSPPGAYNEQFF.

The chain combines TRBV6-4 with TRBJ2-7; 10 bases fit TRBD2. This CDR3 has 20 residues. Trimming cost V 7 bases and J 7 bases; bases outside gene matches: 28. Germline CDR1 reads MRHNA; CDR2 reads SNTAGT. CDR3 DNA sequence: TGTGCCAGCACCGCCCGAGCGGGAGGGCCCAACCCCACACTACACGCAGAGCAGTACTTC. This gives the protein CASTARAGGPNPTLHAEQYF.

V is TRBV18 and J is TRBJ2-3; D is undetermined. With 2 bases removed from V and 0 bases from J, the gap between germline ends came to 12 bases. CDR1 and CDR2 (germline): KGHSH, LQKENI. This CDR3 is 16 amino acids long. The CDR3: CASSPNLVASTDTQYF. As DNA, the CDR3 is TGTGCCAGCTCACCAAACCTCGTGGCTAGCACAGATACGCAGTATTTT.

This chain links TRBV6-6 with TRBJ2-7; D is undetermined. The germline V and J ends were trimmed by 7 bases and 6 bases, with 25 bases remaining between them. The CDR3 length is 16 residues. Looked up from germline, CDR1 is MNHNY and CDR2 is SVGAGI (reference sequence). CDR3 sequence (DNA): TGTGCCAGCACCCCTCTGATTAAGAAGATTAAAGCCGAGCAGTACTTC. It specifies CASTPLIKKIKAEQYF.

The chain recombines TRBV7-8 with TRBJ1-2; TRBD1 aligns across 9 bases. This CDR3 comprises 14 residues. J lost 6 bases, V lost 1 base, and 3 bases had no gene match. Looked up from germline, CDR1 is SGHVS and CDR2 is FQNEAQ. CDR3 residues: CASSLGGTGNGYTF. In DNA, the CDR3 is TGTGCCAGCAGCTTAGGGGGGACAGGGAATGGCTACACCTTC.

The V gene is TRBV12-3 or TRBV12-4, the J gene TRBJ1-2; possibly TRBD1 for D (6 bases). The V and J ends lost 2 bases and 8 bases respectively, with 6 bases between them. This CDR3 has 11 residues. CDR3 amino acids: CASSLTGGYTF. CDR3 in DNA: TGTGCCAGCAGTTTAACAGGGGGCTACACCTTC.

This chain connects TRBV28 to TRBJ2-7; 7 nucleotides agree with TRBD1. From germline, CDR1 is MDHEN and CDR2 SYDVKM. V lost 4 bases and J lost 3; bases outside the gene matches: 15. The CDR3 consists of 17 residues. The CDR3 loop reads CASSSRRDRVPIYEQYF. CDR3 in DNA: TGTGCCAGCAGTTCCCGGCGAGACAGGGTACCAATCTACGAGCAGTACTTC.

DNA for the CDR3: TGTGCCAGCGCCGCCGACAGGGGCGGCTACTACGAGCAGTACTTC. This gives the protein CASAADRGGYYEQYF. The chain carries TRBV18 and TRBJ2-7; TRBD1 matches at 8 bases. There are 15 residues in the CDR3. The V segment lost 8 bases and the J segment 3 bases; nucleotides outside the gene matches: 12. Per the germline V gene, CDR1 is KGHSH and CDR2 is LQKENI.

The J gene is TRBJ2-7, the V gene TRBV7-9, with 9 bases identical to TRBD2. This CDR3 comprises 17 residues. CDR1 SEHNR and CDR2 FQNEAQ come from the germline V gene (reference sequence). V dropped 2 bases and J dropped 5; count of bases not matched to a gene: 13. CDR3 in amino acids: CASSLTQWASGNHEQYF. Written as DNA, the CDR3 is TGTGCCAGCAGCTTAACCCAGTGGGCTAGCGGGAACCACGAGCAGTACTTC.

The rearrangement uses TRBV29-1 and TRBJ2-2, with D perhaps TRBD2 (6 bases). The CDR3 spans 14 residues. Germline CDR1 SQVTM, CDR2 ANQGSEA. The V and J ends lost 6 bases and 6 bases respectively, with 17 bases between them. Here the CDR3 DNA reads TGCAGCGTAGGCCTTCGCGGGGTGTCCGGGGAGCTGTTTTTT. It codes for CSVGLRGVSGELFF.

The V call is TRBV15, the J call TRBJ1-5; 8 bases are a match to TRBD1. This CDR3 has 16 amino acids. J gave up 9 bases and V 0 bases, and 10 bases lay outside the gene matches. Germline values: CDR1 LNHNV, CDR2 YYDKDF (reference sequence). In nucleotides, the CDR3 is TGTGCCACCAGCAGAGATCTGTCTACAGGGGGTGGGCCCCAGCATTTT. Residues: CATSRDLSTGGGPQHF.

This clone was seen a single time. The chain carries TRBV12-3 or TRBV12-4 and TRBJ2-7, with a tentative D call TRBD1 (5 bases). This CDR3 has 13 residues. The V end lost 3 bases, the J end lost 2 bases, and 8 bases lay between the germline ends. The CDR3 DNA is TGTGCCAGCAGTTTCCGCAGGGCCTACGAGCAGTACTTC. Protein sequence: CASSFRRAYEQYF.

The chain couples TRBV7-2 to TRBJ2-1; D is ambiguous. From germline, CDR1 is SGHTA and CDR2 FQGNSA. Trimming removed 5 bases at V and 9 bases at J, with 11 bases between. The CDR3 runs 12 residues. CDR3 in amino acids: CASSGSQIEQFF. CDR3 in DNA: TGTGCCAGCAGCGGCTCCCAAATTGAGCAGTTCTTC.

The rearrangement links TRBV19 to TRBJ1-3; the D is unclear. The CDR3 covers 15 residues. The V gene's germline CDR1 is LNHDA and CDR2 SQIVND (reference sequence). Trimming stripped 1 base from V and 1 base from J, with 8 bases between. The CDR3: CASSIATGSGNTIYF. The DNA of the CDR3 is TGTGCCAGTAGTATAGCGACGGGGTCTGGAAACACCATATATTTT.

This chain uses TRBV7-2 with TRBJ1-3, with TRBD1 as a possible D gene (5 bases). With 5 bases removed from V and 1 base from J, the gap between germline ends came to 12 bases. This CDR3 is built from 15 residues. CDR1 is SGHTA and CDR2 is FQGNSA in the germline V gene. The CDR3 is CASSPLAGSGNTIYF. The CDR3 nucleotides read TGTGCCAGCAGCCCTCTGGCAGGGTCTGGAAACACCATATATTTT.

About this clone itself: At the DNA level, this CDR3 is encoded by other sequences in the same sample as well. The chain employs TRBV7-3 and TRBJ2-1; 7 bases map to TRBD2. CDR3 length: 14 amino acids. Germline V gives CDR1 SGHTA, CDR2 FQGTGA. The J segment lost 1 base and the V segment lost 5 bases, leaving 2 bases of the junction unmatched. In DNA, the CDR3 is TGTGCCAGCAGCCCCGGGGGGTCCTACAATGAGCAGTTCTTC. Residues: CASSPGGSYNEQFF.

The V and J genes are TRBV24-1 and TRBJ2-5; 8 bases align to TRBD2. V was clipped by 4 bases and J by 2 bases; unmatched bases: 5. The CDR3 is 15 residues long. The germline V gene has CDR1 KGHDR and CDR2 SFDVKD. As DNA, the CDR3 is TGTGCCACCAGTGACGCTAGCGGGCCACAAGAGACCCAGTACTTC. Translated, it gives CATSDASGPQETQYF.

The V gene is TRBV10-3, the J gene TRBJ1-1; 9 bases are a match to TRBD1. Germline V lookup: CDR1 ENHRY, CDR2 SYGVKD. The CDR3 has 15 residues. V lost 2 bases and J lost 5; bases outside the gene matches: 6. CDR3 region: CAISEGTGLRTEAFF. The CDR3, as DNA: TGTGCCATCAGTGAGGGGACAGGGCTGAGGACTGAAGCTTTCTTT.

This chain links TRBV7-9 with TRBJ2-5; 8 nucleotides agree with TRBD2. The CDR3 totals 14 residues. V shed 5 bases, J shed 4 bases, and the junction held 6 bases outside the gene matches. Germline V gene lookup returns CDR1 SEHNR and CDR2 FQNEAQ (reference sequence). The CDR3 loop reads CASSLVLAGETQYF. For the CDR3, the DNA is TGTGCCAGCAGCCTCGTTCTAGCGGGAGAGACCCAGTACTTC.

The chain has TRBV7-3 and TRBJ2-3; D is perhaps TRBD2 (6 bases). CDR1 and CDR2 from the germline V gene are SGHTA and FQGTGA. The CDR3 consists of 14 residues. The V end was cut by 4 bases, the J end by 0 bases, with 8 bases between. CDR3 region: CASSYSGSTDTQYF. The CDR3 DNA follows: TGTGCCAGCAGCTACAGCGGGAGCACAGATACGCAGTATTTT.

The rearrangement uses TRBV6-5 and TRBJ1-2; 8 nucleotides line up with TRBD1. V dropped 6 bases and J dropped 7; count of bases not matched to a gene: 10. CDR1 is MNHEY and CDR2 is SVGAGI in the germline V gene. CDR3 length equals 14 residues. CDR3 sequence (DNA): TGTGCCAGCAGCCGACAGGGGCCGGAGGGTGGCTACACCTTC. Its protein product is CASSRQGPEGGYTF.

The chain is built from TRBV5-1 and TRBJ2-3; 12 bases are shared with TRBD2. J was trimmed by 4 bases and V by 0 bases; bases with no gene match: 3. Germline V gene lookup returns CDR1 SGHRS and CDR2 YFSETQ. The length of the CDR3 is 16 residues. In nucleotides, the CDR3 is TGCGCCAGCAGCTTGGAACTAGCGGGGGGAGCAGATACGCAGTATTTT. This encodes CASSLELAGGADTQYF.

The chain combines TRBV6-2 or TRBV6-3 with TRBJ1-5; D remains unclear. CDR3 size: 14 residues. V was clipped by 5 bases and J by 6 bases, with 14 bases between them. Germline assignment: CDR1 MNHEY and CDR2 SVGEGT. The CDR3 loop reads CASSLTNGGQPQHF. The CDR3 DNA reads as TGTGCCAGCAGTCTAACGAACGGAGGTCAGCCCCAGCATTTT.

V is TRBV7-2 and J is TRBJ1-2; 8 bases match TRBD1. The trim removed 0 bases at V and 12 bases at J, leaving 3 bases unmatched. The CDR3 sequence is 12 residues long. Germline V gene data show CDR1 as SGHTA and CDR2 as FQGNSA. CDR3 sequence reads: CASSLAGQDNTF. The CDR3 DNA is TGTGCCAGCAGCTTAGCGGGACAGGACAACACCTTC.